This section outlines one TCR beta chain sequence together with its context. Its antigen is not identified. The CDR3 runs to 17 residues. V shed 4 bases and J 0 bases; nucleotides not matched to a gene: 6. Germline V gene data show CDR1 as SGDLS and CDR2 as YYNGEE. These data come from a study of T cell clonotyping in hematopoietic cell transplantation. Study information: Pretransplant recipient samples were taken after cytoreduction. General observations from the study: Pathologically expanded recipient clonotypes increased progressively from day 30 to day 180 as diversity fell. At the given depth, recipient repertoires were over 97% de novo clonotypes.

Libraries were prepared by immunoSEQ multiplex PCR; TCRdb keeps only in-frame clonotypes and omits some of them. The sample lists about 20,000 clones; 90% were seen once. Specified time point: recipient sample about 28 days before transplant, after cytoreduction. Blood collection times were about day -28 and days 30, 100, 180 posttransplant. This clonotype was obtained from a man between 18 and 29 years old with biphenotypic leukemia. Some clones in this sample may be carry-over from other donors' samples. The sequencing used peripheral blood mononuclear cells, collected before stem cell transplant. V usage is TRBV9 and J usage is TRBJ2-6; 8 bases match TRBD2. CDR3: CASSPRGVGSGANVLTF. The CDR3 region has the DNA TGTGCCAGCAGCCCGCGGGGGGTCGGCTCTGGGGCCAACGTCCTGACTTTC.